These T cell receptor beta chains were read from a single sample in a study of blood T cell repertoires in COVID-19. Sequencing used immunoSEQ multiplex PCR; TCRdb keeps in-frame clones, though not all of them. The profile shows hundreds of thousands of clones, 80% to 90% of them singletons. Material for sequencing was PBMCs or T cells enriched from blood (not recorded which). These receptors originate from a young woman who had recovered from COVID-19. Both conserved end residues are part of each CDR3. A D gene is named only where the DNA matches it firmly. Clone size is shown for a subset of rows, as once, few, many or a class of expanded clone.

.	TRBD1	TRBJ1-2	TRBV6-1	CASSESPRGRGYTF	TGTGCCAGCAGTGAGAGCCCAAGGGGGCGAGGCTACACCTTC
.	.	TRBJ1-2	TRBV5-5	CASSLYWGDYGYTF	TGTGCCAGCAGCTTGTATTGGGGCGACTATGGCTACACCTTC
once	.	TRBJ1-5	TRBV30	CAWASRGYNQPQHF	TGTGCCTGGGCTAGTAGAGGGTACAATCAGCCCCAGCATTTT
.	TRBD1	TRBJ1-2	TRBV19	CASKTGDYGYTF	TGTGCCAGTAAGACAGGGGATTATGGCTACACCTTC
.	.	TRBJ2-5	TRBV3-1/TRBV3-2	CASSQGEGGMLTQYF	TGTGCCAGCAGCCAAGGTGAAGGGGGAATGCTGACCCAGTACTTC
.	TRBD1	TRBJ2-2	TRBV12-3/TRBV12-4	CASSSQGVGELFF	TGTGCCAGCAGTTCACAGGGGGTCGGGGAGCTGTTTTTT
many	.	TRBJ2-7	TRBV6-6	CASTQGREWYEQYF	TGTGCCAGCACCCAGGGGAGGGAATGGTACGAGCAGTACTTC
.	TRBD2	TRBJ2-5	TRBV5-1	CASSAGGQETQYF	TGCGCCAGCAGCGCCGGGGGGCAAGAGACCCAGTACTTC
.	.	TRBJ2-3	TRBV14	CASSLAGRYTDTQYF	TGTGCCAGCAGCCTCGCGGGGCGATACACAGATACGCAGTATTTT
.	.	TRBJ1-1	TRBV12-3/TRBV12-4	CASSSLGGSEAFF	TGTGCCAGCAGTTCGTTGGGAGGGTCTGAAGCTTTCTTT
.	TRBD2	TRBJ2-7	TRBV27	CASSFGLAGGEQYF	TGTGCCAGCAGTTTTGGACTAGCGGGGGGGGAGCAGTACTTC
.	.	TRBJ1-3	TRBV5-1	CASSLQASSGNTIYF	TGCGCCAGCAGCCTTCAGGCCAGCTCTGGAAACACCATATATTTT
.	TRBD1	TRBJ1-2	TRBV6-5	CASSYTTGGYGYTF	TGTGCCAGCAGTTACACGACAGGGGGATATGGCTACACCTTC
.	TRBD1	TRBJ1-1	TRBV3-1/TRBV3-2	CASSQDRGSKAFF	TGTGCCAGCAGCCAAGACAGGGGGTCGAAGGCTTTCTTT
.	.	TRBJ1-2	TRBV5-1	CASSPREANYGYTF	TGCGCCAGCAGCCCCCGGGAGGCTAACTATGGCTACACCTTC
.	.	TRBJ2-3	TRBV2	CASSGRWDLVQYF	TGTGCCAGCAGTGGGCGTTGGGACTTAGTACAGTATTTT
.	.	TRBJ2-7	TRBV27	CASSLVTGSSYEQYF	TGTGCCAGCAGTTTAGTAACAGGAAGCTCCTACGAGCAGTACTTC
.	.	TRBJ2-3	TRBV28	CASSLDRGITDTQYF	TGTGCCAGCAGTTTGGATCGGGGGATCACAGATACGCAGTATTTT
.	.	TRBJ1-5	TRBV4-2	CASSQDNQGIQPQHF	TGTGCCAGCAGCCAAGATAACCAGGGTATCCAGCCCCAGCATTTT
once	.	TRBJ1-1	TRBV4-2	CASSQTLNTEAFF	TGTGCCAGCAGCCAGACACTGAACACTGAAGCTTTCTTT
.	TRBD1	TRBJ1-4	TRBV4-2	CASSLLSGTVREKLFF	TGTGCCAGCAGCCTATTATCCGGGACAGTGCGTGAAAAACTGTTTTTT
.	.	TRBJ1-6	TRBV7-9	CASSLGRSGVRSPLHF	TGTGCCAGCAGCTTAGGGCGCTCGGGAGTTCGTTCACCCCTCCACTTT
.	.	TRBJ1-5	TRBV3-1/TRBV3-2	CASSQAGINQPQHF	TGTGCCAGCAGCCAAGCAGGGATAAATCAGCCCCAGCATTTT
.	.	TRBJ1-2	TRBV29-1	CSVDSGALYGYTF	TGCAGCGTTGACTCCGGAGCGCTTTATGGCTACACCTTC
.	TRBD1	TRBJ1-1	TRBV2	CASLIAGGRTEAFF	TGTGCCAGCCTGATAGCAGGGGGGCGGACTGAAGCTTTCTTT
.	.	TRBJ1-2	TRBV19	CASSIVSQQVGHGYTF	TGTGCCAGTAGTATCGTGAGTCAACAGGTCGGGCATGGCTACACCTTC
.	TRBD1	TRBJ2-3	TRBV28	CATADRGHTQYF	TGTGCTACGGCCGACAGGGGGCATACGCAGTATTTT
.	TRBD1	TRBJ1-6	TRBV6-2/TRBV6-3	CASSYSRTGLLPRNSPLHF	TGTGCCAGCAGTTACTCAAGGACAGGGCTTCTCCCTCGTAATTCACCCCTCCACTTT
.	.	TRBJ2-7	TRBV5-1	CASSRTQGSSYEQYF	TGCGCCAGCAGCCGAACCCAGGGGAGCTCCTACGAGCAGTACTTC
.	.	TRBJ2-6	TRBV30	CAWSVQSHDSGANVLTF	TGTGCCTGGAGTGTACAATCCCACGACTCTGGGGCCAACGTCCTGACTTTC
.	.	TRBJ2-7	TRBV1	CTSSRGNQATSYEQYF	TGCACCAGCAGCCGAGGGAACCAGGCCACTTCGTACGAGCAGTACTTC
.	.	TRBJ1-2	TRBV27	CASFGGSVDYGYTF	TGTGCCTCCTTTGGAGGGAGCGTAGACTATGGCTACACCTTC
.	.	TRBJ2-5	TRBV7-9	CASSSTLRFAETQYF	TGTGCCAGCAGCTCCACGTTACGATTCGCGGAGACCCAGTACTTC
.	.	TRBJ1-2	TRBV10-3	CAISEEGSFNYGYTF	TGTGCCATCAGTGAGGAGGGCAGCTTTAACTATGGCTACACCTTC
once	.	TRBJ1-1	TRBV28	CATRNLGGSNTEAFF	TGTGCCACCAGGAACCTGGGAGGTTCCAACACTGAAGCTTTCTTT
.	.	TRBJ1-1	TRBV7-9	CASIEELGATSDTEAFF	TGTGCCAGCATCGAAGAGCTCGGGGCAACTAGCGACACTGAAGCTTTCTTT
.	TRBD1	TRBJ1-6	TRBV5-1	CASSTDRGSYNSPLHF	TGCGCCAGCAGCACGGACAGGGGATCCTATAATTCACCCCTCCACTTT
.	.	TRBJ1-4	TRBV28	CASSAGAGANEKLFF	TGTGCCAGCAGTGCGGGCGCAGGGGCTAATGAAAAACTGTTTTTT
.	TRBD2	TRBJ2-3	TRBV25-1	CASSDSGGGGSDTQYF	TGTGCCAGCAGTGATAGCGGGGGGGGTGGCTCAGATACGCAGTATTTT
.	.	TRBJ2-1	TRBV2	CASWFSSYNEQFF	TGTGCCTCATGGTTTAGCTCCTACAATGAGCAGTTCTTC
once	.	TRBJ2-7	TRBV27	CASSMGHSYEQYF	TGTGCCAGCAGTATGGGACACTCCTACGAGCAGTACTTC
few	.	TRBJ1-6	TRBV4-2	CASSQDAGGSSYNSPLHF	TGTGCCAGCAGCCAAGACGCTGGGGGGAGCTCCTATAATTCACCCCTCCACTTT
once	TRBD2	TRBJ2-1	TRBV7-6	CASSLAAGGPSNEQFF	TGTGCCAGCAGCTTAGCAGCGGGGGGGCCGTCCAATGAGCAGTTCTTC
once	TRBD1	TRBJ1-2	TRBV5-1	CASSVGQGSGYTF	TGCGCCAGCAGCGTTGGACAGGGAAGTGGCTACACCTTC
.	TRBD2	TRBJ2-3	TRBV5-4	CASSRTSGGTDTQYF	TGTGCCAGCAGCAGGACTAGCGGGGGAACAGATACGCAGTATTTT
.	.	TRBJ2-5	TRBV5-6	CASSEGGRTQETQYF	TGTGCCAGCAGCGAGGGGGGGCGTACCCAAGAGACCCAGTACTTC
.	.	TRBJ2-6	TRBV11-3	CASSLDPAVNSGANVLTF	TGTGCCAGCAGCTTAGATCCGGCGGTCAACTCTGGGGCCAACGTCCTGACTTTC
.	TRBD1	TRBJ1-2	TRBV6-5	CASIEQPGGLRGYTF	TGTGCCAGCATCGAGCAACCAGGGGGATTAAGGGGCTACACCTTC